Sequencing of this T cell receptor (beta chain) was carried out in a study of blood T cell repertoires in COVID-19. Germline CDR1 reads SGHTA; CDR2 reads FQGTGA. CDR3 length equals 14 residues. V lost 5 bases and J 7 bases, leaving 14 bases between the germline ends. Original methodology: Amplification from reference gene primers served as the basis for estimated nucleated cell counts. Sequencing used immunoSEQ multiplex PCR; TCRdb keeps in-frame clones, though not all of them. D and trimming were read from the DNA, whereas the V and J calls and clone size are those reported in that table. Of around 330,000 clones listed, 70% to 90% were seen once; the top ten hold approximately 9.8%. Ages ranged from about 18 to 89 years, with residence in 24 US areas.

J is TRBJ2-2 and V is TRBV7-3; the D gene is possibly TRBD2 (6 bases). The sample consisted of PBMCs or T cells enriched from blood (not recorded which). The source of this sequence is a woman between 40 and 50 years old who had recovered from COVID-19. In DNA, the CDR3 is TGTGCCAGCAGCCCCCTCGGAGCGGGCGGGGAGCTGTTTTTT. This gives the protein CASSPLGAGGELFF.